This entry lists 26 T cell receptor beta chains sequenced from one sample in a study of spatial heterogeneity in lung cancer. TCRdb itself ran the 5' RACE reads through MiXCR, one entry per CDR3 protein. The table has over 9,500 distinct CDR3 sequences, 3.7% seen once. Noted time point: sample taken at primary tumor resection. Sequences were derived from PBMCs, sampled at surgery. The source of these receptors is a female donor with early-stage non-small cell lung cancer.

At least ten counts were recorded for this clonotype. The CDR3 loop is CASSWRASDGYTF. The CDR3 bases are TGTGCCAGCAGTTGGAGGGCGAGTGATGGCTACACCTTC. The gene calls are TRBV6-5 and TRBJ1-2; D not certain. The CDR3 sequence is 13 residues long. The germline CDR1 and CDR2 sequences are MNHEY and SVGAGI. V dropped 4 bases and J dropped 6 bases, with 12 bases sitting between them.

Many counts were recorded for this clonotype. Written as DNA, the CDR3 is TGTGCCAGCAGCGTAGGCGTACGAAGAGGACCTTCGCCAACCTCCTACAATGAGCAGTTCTTC. Its protein is CASSVGVRRGPSPTSYNEQFF. The V and J genes are TRBV9 and TRBJ2-1; D gene uncertain. Germline assignment: CDR1 SGDLS and CDR2 YYNGEE. V was cut by 0 bases and J by 0 bases, with 25 bases left in between. The CDR3 runs to 21 residues.

There are a few counts of this clonotype. This chain links TRBV6-4 with TRBJ1-1; D is ambiguous. Trimming took off 4 bases at V and 1 base at J, with 7 bases between the two ends. The CDR3 extends over 13 amino acids. The germline V gene has CDR1 MRHNA and CDR2 SNTAGT. The CDR3 reads CASSASENTEAFF. In DNA form, the CDR3 reads TGTGCCAGCAGTGCGAGTGAGAACACTGAAGCTTTCTTT.

This clonotype was counted at least ten times. This chain joins TRBV7-8 and TRBJ2-1, with D tentatively TRBD2 (6 bases). Trimming took 2 bases from V and 0 from J, leaving 8 bases between them. The germline V gene has CDR1 SGHVS and CDR2 FQNEAQ. The CDR3 is 15 amino acids. CDR3 loop: CASSLRENSYNEQFF. The CDR3 DNA reads as TGTGCCAGCAGCTTACGGGAGAACTCCTACAATGAGCAGTTCTTC.

This clonotype was counted at least ten times. The chain joins TRBV5-1 to TRBJ1-2, with 7 bases lining up with TRBD1. Losses at the gene ends were 4 bases for V and 7 bases for J; bases not matched to a gene: 7. Germline assignment: CDR1 SGHRS and CDR2 YFSETQ. CDR3 length: 13 residues. The CDR3 DNA reads TGCGCCAGCAGCCCACAGGGGAGGGGTGGCTACACCTTC. Protein sequence: CASSPQGRGGYTF.

This clonotype was recorded many times. This sequence joins TRBV6-5 and TRBJ2-7, with 8 positions matching TRBD1. The germline gives CDR1 MNHEY, CDR2 SVGAGI. Trimming cost V 5 bases and J 6 bases; bases outside gene matches: 9. CDR3 length equals 14 residues. CDR3 protein: CASSTQGALGEQYF. In DNA form, the CDR3 reads TGTGCCAGCAGTACGCAGGGGGCGTTGGGCGAGCAGTACTTC.

This clonotype was counted at least ten times. This chain connects TRBV4-3 to TRBJ2-2; no clear D gene. The CDR3 has 17 amino acids. Germline V gene lookup returns CDR1 LGHNA and CDR2 YSLEER. Between the trimmed V and J ends, which lost 3 bases and 0 bases, there was a span of 14 bases. The CDR3 is CASSHLYKKTNTGELFF. The CDR3 DNA reads TGCGCCAGCAGCCACCTCTACAAGAAGACGAACACCGGGGAGCTGTTTTTT.

This clonotype was recorded many times. This chain links TRBV7-9 with TRBJ2-7; 10 nucleotides match TRBD1. The germline gives CDR1 SEHNR, CDR2 FQNEAQ (reference sequence). With 5 bases clipped from V and 3 bases from J, the junction kept 19 bases outside the gene matches. The CDR3 loop spans 19 amino acids. The chain's CDR3 is CASSDLNGQGETYYYEQYF. CDR3 sequence (DNA): TGTGCCAGCAGCGATCTGAATGGACAGGGGGAAACCTATTACTACGAGCAGTACTTC.

The table lists this clonotype with many counts. The CDR3 DNA sequence: TGCAGTGCTAGAGATGGGCAACGGGCATGGGCCTACAATGAGCAGTTCTTC. Amino acid sequence: CSARDGQRAWAYNEQFF. This chain joins TRBV20-1 and TRBJ2-1; D is ambiguous. Per the germline V gene, CDR1 is DFQATT and CDR2 is SNEGSKA (reference sequence). Trimming took 0 bases from V and 2 from J, leaving 17 bases between them. There are 17 residues in the CDR3.

This clonotype turned up a few times. The chain employs TRBV5-4 and TRBJ2-7, with D perhaps being TRBD1 or TRBD2 (5 bases each). V dropped 3 bases and J dropped 0 bases, with 13 bases sitting between them. The V gene's germline CDR1 is SGHNT and CDR2 YYREEE (reference sequence). This CDR3 has 15 amino acids. The CDR3 DNA follows: TGTGCCAGCAGCTCGGGCCCAGGGAGCTCCTACGAGCAGTACTTC. Protein sequence: CASSSGPGSSYEQYF.

Ten or more counts support this clonotype. The J gene is TRBJ2-2, the V gene TRBV3-1; 8 bases are a match to TRBD1. Per germline, CDR1 LGHDT and CDR2 YNNKEL (reference sequence). V was pared by 6 bases and J by 4 bases, with 4 bases of the junction left unmatched. The CDR3 loop spans 14 amino acids. The chain's CDR3 is CASRQGASTGELFF. The CDR3 nucleotides read TGTGCCAGCAGGCAGGGGGCTTCCACCGGGGAGCTGTTTTTT.

Many counts were recorded for this clonotype. The chain couples TRBV27 to TRBJ2-1; D ambiguous. The CDR3 extends over 15 amino acids. Germline V gene lookup returns CDR1 MNHEY and CDR2 SMNVEV (reference sequence). The V gene lost 3 bases and the J gene lost 6 bases, with 15 bases spanning the gap. The CDR3 reads CASSFGTQGTNEQFF. The CDR3 region has the DNA TGTGCCAGCAGTTTCGGAACCCAAGGTACCAATGAGCAGTTCTTC.

This clonotype has ten or more counts. The rearrangement uses TRBV23-1 and TRBJ2-1; 14 nucleotides agree with TRBD2. TRBV23-1 is placed among ORFs of uncertain function. The CDR3 consists of 18 residues. Unmatched junction bases numbered 7, after V lost 2 bases and J lost 4 bases. As DNA, the CDR3 is TGCGCCAGCAGTCAAGGGACTAGCGGGAGCCCCGGGTACAATGAGCAGTTCTTC. It translates to CASSQGTSGSPGYNEQFF.

This clonotype was seen at least ten times. The gene calls are TRBV27 and TRBJ1-4; D not certain. Trimming removed 10 bases at V and 7 bases at J, with 25 bases between. The germline CDR1 and CDR2 sequences are MNHEY and SMNVEV (reference sequence). The CDR3 spans 16 residues. CDR3 in amino acids: CATKLQPGSTSEKLFF. CDR3 in DNA: TGTGCCACTAAACTACAACCGGGCTCGACCTCTGAAAAACTGTTTTTT.

The chain is built from TRBV6-1 and TRBJ2-5; 8 bases are a match to TRBD2. Germline V gene lookup returns CDR1 MNHNS and CDR2 SASEGT. The CDR3 contains 14 residues. J was trimmed by 3 bases and V by 4 bases; bases with no gene match: 4. CDR3 sequence (DNA): TGTGCCAGCAGTGTTAGCGGGGTGGAAGAGACCCAGTACTTC. Protein sequence: CASSVSGVEETQYF.

The sample holds many counts of this clonotype. This chain uses TRBV20-1 with TRBJ2-7; 9 bases map to TRBD2. CDR3 size: 16 residues. Per germline, CDR1 DFQATT and CDR2 SNEGSKA (reference sequence). J was trimmed by 2 bases and V by 1 base; bases with no gene match: 9. CDR3 in amino acids: CSARVSGSGSTYEQYF. CDR3 DNA: TGCAGTGCTAGAGTCTCGGGTAGCGGGAGTACCTACGAGCAGTACTTC.

This clonotype was picked up many times. This chain joins TRBV28 and TRBJ2-7, with D perhaps TRBD2 (6 bases). V was clipped by 2 bases and J by 0 bases, with 14 bases between them. CDR3 length: 16 residues. Germline-derived CDR1 and CDR2 are MDHEN and SYDVKM. The CDR3 DNA is TGTGCCAGCAGTTTAGGAGGGGTTCCCCTCTCCTACGAGCAGTACTTC. Translation: CASSLGGVPLSYEQYF.

This clonotype showed up many times. The J gene is TRBJ2-7, the V gene TRBV24-1; D ambiguous. The CDR3 has 12 amino acids. The ends were cut back, 5 bases at V and 12 bases at J, with 16 bases in the middle. CDR1 and CDR2 (germline): KGHDR, SFDVKD. The DNA of the CDR3 is TGTGCCACCAGTGGGAGAGGATCTTTGCCGTACTTC. Its translation is CATSGRGSLPYF.

This clonotype was detected ten times or more. The chain links TRBV28 to TRBJ2-1; a weak D match, TRBD1 (5 bases). The CDR3 covers 14 residues. V lost 11 bases, J lost 8 bases, and 22 bases lay in between. The germline CDR1 and CDR2 sequences are MDHEN and SYDVKM. Written as DNA, the CDR3 is TGTGCCGGCGGTAGGCAGGGCTCTAGGTATGAGCAGTTCTTC. Protein sequence: CAGGRQGSRYEQFF.

This clonotype was seen repeatedly, ten times or more. The chain employs TRBV5-6 and TRBJ2-7, with TRBD1 matching 8 bases. Germline values: CDR1 SGHDT, CDR2 YYEEEE. The CDR3 is made up of 15 amino acids. Trimming took 6 bases from V and 5 from J; bases not matched to a gene: 13. CDR3 amino acids: CASTPFGQGLNEQYF. CDR3 coding DNA: TGTGCCAGCACCCCCTTCGGACAGGGTTTGAACGAGCAGTACTTC.

This clonotype was counted many times. The chain uses TRBV5-1 and TRBJ2-2; 8 positions match TRBD2. Germline V lookup: CDR1 SGHRS, CDR2 YFSETQ. V lost 4 bases and J lost 4; bases outside the gene matches: 3. CDR3 size: 14 residues. CDR3 residues: CASSAGGPTGELFF. The CDR3, as DNA: TGCGCCAGCAGCGCGGGGGGCCCCACCGGGGAGCTGTTTTTT.

This clonotype was seen at least ten times. This chain links TRBV20-1 with TRBJ1-2; maybe TRBD1 (6 bases). This CDR3 contains 14 residues. Germline V gene lookup returns CDR1 DFQATT and CDR2 SNEGSKA (reference sequence). Trimming took off 3 bases at V and 4 bases at J, with 15 bases between the two ends. CDR3 loop: CSASVRDNIYGYTF. CDR3 coding DNA: TGCAGTGCTAGCGTCAGGGACAATATCTATGGCTACACCTTC.

Here the CDR3 reads CASSLTGTNTEAFF. The CDR3, as DNA: TGTGCCAGCAGTCTGACGGGGACGAACACTGAAGCTTTCTTT. The chain uses TRBV12-3 or TRBV12-4 and TRBJ1-1; possible D gene TRBD1, 5 bases. Deletions cut 5 bases from V and 1 base from J, with 11 bases between. CDR3 length: 14 amino acids.

In its sample, this clonotype was seen many times. The chain joins TRBV12-3 or TRBV12-4 to TRBJ2-2; 9 bases are shared with TRBD2. CDR3 length equals 17 residues. The V and J ends lost 5 bases and 10 bases, in that order; junction bases with no gene match: 17. The CDR3 reads CASSNHRAGGTPEELFF. Here the CDR3 DNA reads TGTGCCAGCAGTAACCATCGAGCGGGAGGTACACCGGAGGAGCTGTTTTTT.

The V and J genes are TRBV12-3 or TRBV12-4 and TRBJ2-4; 7 bases match TRBD2. After removal of 3 bases from V and 7 bases from J, the junction contained 0 bases not matched to a gene. This CDR3 is 12 amino acids long. The CDR3 loop reads CASSFGGNIQYF. In DNA, the CDR3 is TGTGCCAGCAGTTTCGGGGGGAACATTCAGTACTTC.

This clonotype has a count of ten or more. CDR3 in amino acids: CSAKRESNQPQHF. CDR3 in DNA: TGCAGTGCCAAGAGGGAGAGCAATCAGCCCCAGCATTTT. The chain uses TRBV20-1 and TRBJ1-5; D call uncertain. CDR1 and CDR2 from the germline V gene are DFQATT and SNEGSKA (reference sequence). Trimming left V 6 bases short and J 1 base short, with 10 bases between. CDR3 length: 13 amino acids.